The 23 T cell receptor beta chains below come from one sample, sequenced in a study of T cells after yellow fever vaccination. TCRdb called the 5' RACE reads again in MiXCR, with one record for every CDR3 protein. The sample comprises 100,000 to 150,000 distinct CDR3 sequences, around 7.4% of which are singletons, and 2.5% rests with the top ten. Specimen: CD4+ T cells sorted from PBMCs, collected about 10 days after the first yellow fever vaccination. Receptors originate from a man aged 18-30 years who received the YFV17D yellow fever vaccine.

This clonotype was seen ten or more times. The chain carries TRBV14 and TRBJ2-1; D is unclear. Trimming cost V 0 bases and J 13 bases, with 7 bases left between them. The CDR3 runs 11 residues. Germline lookup yields CDR1 SGHDN and CDR2 FVKESK. CDR3 nucleotide sequence: TGTGCCAGCAGCCAAGATGGTGGTCAGTTCTTC. This gives the protein CASSQDGGQFF.

The chain is built from TRBV7-2 and TRBJ2-2; unclear D gene. V dropped 7 bases and J dropped 4 bases, with 19 bases sitting between them. Germline values: CDR1 SGHTA, CDR2 FQGNSA. This CDR3 contains 16 residues. CDR3: CASMRRAVLATGELFF. CDR3 DNA sequence: TGTGCCAGCATGAGACGGGCAGTCCTCGCCACCGGGGAGCTGTTTTTT. Full variable domain (missing parts from reference TRBV7-2 and TRBJ2-2): GAGVSQSPSNKVTEKGKDVELRCDPISGHTALYWYRQSLGQGLEFLIYFQGNSAPDKSGLPSDRFSAERTGGSVSTLTIQRTQQEDSAVYLCASMRRAVLATGELFFGEGSRLTVL.

CDR3 residues: CASTGLDRGYNEQFF. The CDR3, as DNA: TGTGCCAGCACCGGGTTGGACAGGGGCTACAATGAGCAGTTCTTC. The V and J genes are TRBV12-3 or TRBV12-4 and TRBJ2-1, with 9 bases aligning to TRBD1. The CDR3 runs to 15 residues. V lost 7 bases to trimming and J lost 3 bases; unmatched junction nucleotides: 7.

This clonotype was seen many times. V and J are TRBV20-1 and TRBJ1-4; TRBD1 is a possible D gene (5 bases). CDR3 length: 13 residues. CDR1 is DFQATT and CDR2 is SNEGSKA in the germline V gene (reference sequence). V lost 0 bases, J lost 12 bases, and 14 bases lay in between. The CDR3 coding sequence is TGCAGTGCTAGAGATGATTTCGTGGGGGAACTGTTTTTT. Protein sequence: CSARDDFVGELFF.

At least ten counts were recorded for this clonotype. The chain couples TRBV18 to TRBJ2-1, with 13 nucleotides matching TRBD2. The germline V gene has CDR1 KGHSH and CDR2 LQKENI. This CDR3 region has 20 residues. V shed 4 bases, J shed 5 bases, and the junction held 17 bases outside the gene matches. The CDR3 sequence is CASSLGGLAGETSPHNEQFF. The CDR3 region has the DNA TGTGCCAGCTCACTTGGAGGACTAGCGGGGGAGACGTCTCCCCACAATGAGCAGTTCTTC.

This clonotype came up a few times. The chain joins TRBV5-4 to TRBJ2-2; D is perhaps TRBD1 (6 bases). Deletions cut 0 bases from V and 4 bases from J, with 10 bases between. The CDR3 extends over 15 amino acids. Germline CDR1 is SGHNT and CDR2 is YYREEE (reference sequence). In DNA, the CDR3 is TGTGCCAGCAGCTTGGACAGGGAATTCACCGGGGAGCTGTTTTTT. Amino acid sequence: CASSLDREFTGELFF. The full variable domain, with the rest looked up from reference TRBV5-4 and TRBJ2-2, is ETGVTQSPTHLIKTRGQQVTLRCSSQSGHNTVSWYQQALGQGPQFIFQYYREEENGRGNFPPRFSGLQFPNYSSELNVNALELDDSALYLCASSLDREFTGELFFGEGSRLTVL.

This clonotype was recorded at least ten times. The chain recombines TRBV15 with TRBJ2-7, with TRBD1 matching over 7 bases. Germline-derived CDR1 and CDR2 are LNHNV and YYDKDF (reference sequence). The V and J ends lost 2 bases and 3 bases, in that order; junction bases with no gene match: 4. This CDR3 is built from 14 residues. The CDR3 spells CATSRTGQSYEQYF. The CDR3 DNA follows: TGTGCCACCAGCAGAACGGGACAGAGCTACGAGCAGTACTTC. The variable domain in full, completed from reference TRBV15 and TRBJ2-7, reads DAMVIQNPRYQVTQFGKPVTLSCSQTLNHNVMYWYQQKSSQAPKLLFHYYDKDFNNEADTPDNFQSRRPNTSFCFLDIRSPGLGDTAMYLCATSRTGQSYEQYFGPGTRLTVT.

The rearrangement uses TRBV7-2 and TRBJ2-7, with TRBD1 identical over 9 bases. The ends lost 3 bases at V and 2 bases at J; junction bases unmatched: 2. CDR3 length: 14 residues. Germline V lookup: CDR1 SGHTA, CDR2 FQGNSA. The CDR3 sequence: CASSFRQGAYEQYF. The CDR3 DNA is TGTGCCAGCAGCTTTCGACAGGGGGCCTACGAGCAGTACTTC. Based on the CDR3 plus reference TRBV7-2 and TRBJ2-7, the full variable domain is GAGVSQSPSNKVTEKGKDVELRCDPISGHTALYWYRQSLGQGLEFLIYFQGNSAPDKSGLPSDRFSAERTGGSVSTLTIQRTQQEDSAVYLCASSFRQGAYEQYFGPGTRLTVT.

This clonotype was counted ten times or more. This chain joins TRBV7-2 and TRBJ1-4, with 7 bases identical to TRBD1. Germline values: CDR1 SGHTA, CDR2 FQGNSA. CDR3 size: 14 residues. Losses at the gene ends were 5 bases for V and 8 bases for J; bases not matched to a gene: 8. The CDR3 DNA is TGTGCCAGCAGCGGCAGGGGGGGTAGGGAAAAACTGTTTTTT. Translated: CASSGRGGREKLFF.

This clonotype was picked up a small number of times. This rearrangement joins TRBV7-2 to TRBJ2-3; 8 nucleotides line up with TRBD1. The CDR3 is 14 amino acids. V lost 7 bases to trimming and J lost 0 bases; unmatched junction nucleotides: 3. CDR1 and CDR2 (germline): SGHTA, FQGNSA. This chain's CDR3 is CASTRDRSTDTQYF. CDR3 bases: TGTGCCAGCACCCGGGACAGGAGCACAGATACGCAGTATTTT.

This clonotype has a count of ten or more. A read error may produce the germline difference seen at one junction end. V is TRBV7-7 and J is TRBJ2-5, with unresolved D. The CDR3 sequence is 15 residues long. CDR1 SSHAT and CDR2 FNYEAQ come from the germline V gene (reference sequence). The CDR3 reads CASSLGRQSQETQYF. The CDR3 region has the DNA TGTGCTAGCAGCTTAGGGCGCCAGAGTCAAGAGACCCAGTACTTC.

V and J are TRBV20-1 and TRBJ1-5; D may be TRBD1 (5 bases). The germline CDR1 and CDR2 sequences are DFQATT and SNEGSKA (reference sequence). The CDR3 has 13 residues. Trimming cost V 2 bases and J 4 bases, with 9 bases left between them. CDR3 protein: CSARSGGNQPQHF. The CDR3 DNA follows: TGCAGTGCTAGATCCGGGGGTAATCAGCCCCAGCATTTT.

At least ten counts were recorded for this clonotype. The chain carries TRBV5-5 and TRBJ1-5; D unclear. The CDR3 consists of 15 residues. CDR1 SGHKS and CDR2 YYEKEE come from the germline V gene (reference sequence). V lost 2 bases and J lost 7, with 16 bases in between. The CDR3 coding sequence is TGTGCCAGCAGCTTCGGACCGAAGGGAAGACAGCCCCAGCATTTT. Amino acids: CASSFGPKGRQPQHF.

The table lists this clonotype with many counts. This sequence joins TRBV5-1 and TRBJ1-2, with a tentative D call TRBD1 (5 bases). The CDR3 totals 14 residues. Trimming pared 3 bases from V and 4 bases from J, leaving 13 bases between. CDR1 is SGHRS and CDR2 is YFSETQ in the germline V gene. The CDR3 coding sequence is TGCGCCAGCAGCTCCGGGGGAGAGGGCTATGGCTACACCTTC. Translation gives CASSSGGEGYGYTF.

The chain carries TRBV27 and TRBJ1-6; no definite D call. The V gene's germline CDR1 is MNHEY and CDR2 SMNVEV (reference sequence). V lost 2 bases and J lost 10, with 9 bases in between. The CDR3 has 13 amino acids. The DNA of the CDR3 is TGTGCCAGCAGTTTAAGGGAGGGCTCACCCCTCCACTTT. This encodes CASSLREGSPLHF.

There are many counts of this clonotype. CDR3 DNA sequence: TGTGCCAGCAGTTTCTCGTACCAAGAGACCCAGTACTTC. Translation gives CASSFSYQETQYF. The chain couples TRBV27 to TRBJ2-5; the D is unclear. The ends were cut back, 3 bases at V and 0 bases at J, with 5 bases in the middle. This CDR3 region has 13 residues. Germline V gene sequence: CDR1 MNHEY, CDR2 SMNVEV (reference sequence).

A word on this clonotype: This sequence may be a read error, since a much larger clone differs from it by one base. The V and J genes are TRBV6-5 and TRBJ2-7; TRBD1 is a possible D gene (6 bases). In germline, CDR1 is MNHEY, CDR2 SVGAGI. CDR3 length equals 14 residues. CDR3 DNA sequence: TGTGCCAGCGGTTACATCCGGGACACCTACGAGCAGTACTTC. Amino acid sequence: CASGYIRDTYEQYF.

This clonotype was detected many times. The chain recombines TRBV5-1 with TRBJ2-5, with D perhaps TRBD2 (6 bases). CDR1 is SGHRS and CDR2 is YFSETQ in the germline V gene. This CDR3 spans 15 amino acids. V lost 0 bases and J lost 2, with 11 bases in between. In DNA, the CDR3 is TGCGCCAGCAGCTTGGACGGGGGAGTTCAAGAGACCCAGTACTTC. It yields the protein CASSLDGGVQETQYF. Variable domain in full (rest from reference TRBV5-1 and TRBJ2-5): KAGVTQTPRYLIKTRGQQVTLSCSPISGHRSVSWYQQTPGQGLQFLFEYFSETQRNKGNFPGRFSGRQFSNSRSEMNVSTLELGDSALYLCASSLDGGVQETQYFGPGTRLLVL.

In its sample, this clonotype was seen many times. The CDR3 DNA reads as TGTGCCAGCAGCCAAGATACCCCCACAGATACGCAGTATTTT. Residues: CASSQDTPTDTQYF. The rearrangement links TRBV4-2 to TRBJ2-3; D call uncertain. CDR1 and CDR2 (germline): LGHNA, YNFKEQ. The CDR3 contains 14 residues. Trimming shortened V by 0 bases and J by 2 bases, and 6 bases separated the two germline ends.

The sample holds many counts of this clonotype. The CDR3 region is CASGLLLGMGHTEAFF. The CDR3 coding sequence is TGTGCCAGCGGCCTCTTACTAGGGATGGGGCACACTGAAGCTTTCTTT. The chain carries TRBV7-9 and TRBJ1-1; a weak D match, TRBD1 (5 bases). The CDR3 covers 16 residues. Trimming stripped 8 bases from V and 3 bases from J, with 22 bases between. Germline-derived CDR1 and CDR2 are SEHNR and FQNEAQ (reference sequence).

With respect to this clonotype: This could be a read error, since a much larger clone is one nucleotide away. The chain recombines TRBV9 with TRBJ2-7, with 7 bases lining up with TRBD1. The CDR3 has 16 residues. The germline V gene encodes CDR1 SGDLS and CDR2 YYNGEE. CDR3 residues: CPSSRSGTVLGDEQYF. CDR3 DNA sequence: TGTCCCAGCAGCCGGTCCGGGACAGTCCTAGGCGACGAGCAGTACTTC.

This clonotype was counted at least ten times. This chain joins TRBV6-2 or TRBV6-3 and TRBJ1-1, with a weak D call TRBD1 (6 bases). This CDR3 is built from 14 residues. Trimming shortened V by 5 bases and J by 7 bases, and 17 bases separated the two germline ends. CDR1 is MNHEY, CDR2 SVGEGT, per germline. The CDR3 bases are TGTGCCAGCAGTAAGTCGGACAGCTATAGTGAAGCTTTCTTT. Residues: CASSKSDSYSEAFF.

This clonotype was counted ten times or more. This chain joins TRBV30 and TRBJ2-3; 8 nucleotides agree with TRBD1. Germline assignment: CDR1 GTSNPN and CDR2 SVGIG (reference sequence). The ends lost 0 bases at V and 4 bases at J; junction bases unmatched: 0. The CDR3 loop spans 13 amino acids. CDR3: CAWSVQGADTQYF. CDR3 coding DNA: TGTGCCTGGAGTGTACAGGGGGCAGATACGCAGTATTTT.